This is a list of T cell receptor beta chains from one sample in a study of early T cells in non-severe SARS-CoV-2 infection. TCRdb reprocessed the 5' RACE reads with MiXCR, giving one entry per CDR3 protein. The repertoire includes nearly 90,000 distinct CDR3 sequences, approximately 15% of them detected once, and more than 6.5% sits in the top ten. The sample taken for sequencing was whole blood. These receptors were taken from an adult who was a healthcare worker with PCR-confirmed SARS-CoV-2 infection or an uninfected control (not recorded which). Both conserved end residues are part of each CDR3. A D gene is named only where the DNA matches it firmly. Clone sizes are given selectively: once, few, many, or a class where the clone is expanded.

>TRBJ2-1|TRBD2|TRBV20-1|-
CSARDPSGRARSSYNEQFF
TGCAGTGCTAGAGATCCGAGCGGGAGGGCGAGGAGCTCCTACAATGAGCAGTTCTTC
>TRBJ2-7|-|TRBV6-6|many
CASSYSKSSYEQYF
TGTGCCAGCAGTTACTCAAAGAGCTCCTACGAGCAGTACTTC
>TRBJ2-1|-|TRBV6-5|few
CASLRAGSYNEQFF
TGTGCCAGCTTGAGGGCCGGTTCTTACAATGAGCAGTTCTTC
>TRBJ2-3|TRBD2|TRBV28|-
CASSFRLAGARPPDTQYF
TGTGCCAGCAGTTTCAGACTAGCGGGAGCTCGGCCCCCAGATACGCAGTATTTT
>TRBJ1-3|-|TRBV7-6|few
CASSLGGGGIGNTIYF
TGTGCCAGCAGCTTGGGAGGAGGTGGTATTGGAAACACCATATATTTT
>TRBJ1-3|-|TRBV7-9|few
CASSFGLVSGNTIYF
TGTGCCAGCAGCTTCGGACTGGTCTCTGGAAACACCATATATTTT
>TRBJ1-1|-|TRBV28|-
CASSLTPRGGTEAFF
TGTGCCAGCAGTTTGACTCCGCGGGGGGGAACTGAAGCTTTCTTT
>TRBJ2-3|-|TRBV28|few
CASRYRSGSTDTQYF
TGTGCCAGCCGGTACCGCAGCGGGAGCACAGATACGCAGTATTTT
>TRBJ2-1|-|TRBV5-5|-
CASSFRGASYNEQFF
TGTGCCAGCAGCTTTCGCGGGGCCTCCTACAATGAGCAGTTCTTC
>TRBJ2-2|-|TRBV28|few
CASRESGTPLGGELFF
TGTGCCAGCAGGGAATCCGGGACCCCATTGGGCGGGGAGCTGTTTTTT
>TRBJ2-1|-|TRBV11-3|many
CASSLEVGSYNEQFF
TGTGCCAGCAGCTTAGAGGTGGGATCATACAATGAGCAGTTCTTC
>TRBJ1-5|-|TRBV19|few
CASSIDAGGVNQPQHF
TGTGCCAGTAGTATAGATGCGGGAGGGGTTAATCAGCCCCAGCATTTT
>TRBJ2-7|TRBD2|TRBV4-1|few
CASSQEPPLAGGEQYF
TGCGCCAGCAGCCAAGAACCCCCGCTAGCGGGAGGGGAGCAGTACTTC
>TRBJ2-7|-|TRBV7-9|-
CASSPPGTQDSYEQYF
TGTGCCAGCAGCCCGCCCGGGACGCAAGACTCCTACGAGCAGTACTTC
>TRBJ2-7|-|TRBV7-8|few
CASSLGGSRYEQYF
TGTGCCAGCAGCTTAGGCGGGTCCAGATACGAGCAGTACTTC
>TRBJ1-1|-|TRBV25-1|-
CASSRLGMNAEAFF
TGTGCCAGCAGCAGACTGGGGATGAACGCTGAAGCTTTCTTT
>TRBJ2-7|-|TRBV5-1|many
CASSLGDYEQYF
TGCGCCAGCAGCTTGGGGGACTACGAGCAGTACTTC
>TRBJ2-1|TRBD2|TRBV9|-
CASSVGTSALNEQFF
TGTGCCAGCAGCGTAGGGACTAGCGCCTTAAATGAGCAGTTCTTC
>TRBJ2-5|-|TRBV5-1|few
CASTSGGYGIETQYF
TGCGCCAGCACCTCTGGGGGCTATGGTATAGAGACCCAGTACTTC
>TRBJ2-1|-|TRBV12-3/TRBV12-4|many
CASSLRPAGGMRLF
TGTGCCAGCAGCTTACGCCCCGCCGGCGGGATGAGACTCTTC
>TRBJ1-2|TRBD1|TRBV4-1|few
CASSQPQGYYGYTF
TGCGCCAGCAGCCAACCACAGGGGTACTATGGCTACACCTTC